These T cell receptor beta chains were read from a single sample in a study of cytomegalovirus exposure and HLA in healthy donors. The repertoire was sequenced with immunoSEQ multiplex PCR; TCRdb's copy has only in-frame clones and lacks some. Here the sample spans about 87,000 clones, approximately 74% being singletons. What was sequenced was PBMCs. The receptor source for this set is a man younger than 40 in good health and CMV-seropositive. CDR3s include the opening cysteine and the closing phenylalanine or tryptophan. The D gene is left open where the match is weak. Clone size is stated in some rows and not others, as once, few, many or a class when expanded.

TRBV6-4	NA	NA	TRBJ2-5	TGTGCCAGCAGTAAGACAGCCGAAGAGACCCAGTACTTC	CASSKTAEETQYF
TRBV27	NA	TRBD1	TRBJ2-3	TGTGCCAGCAGTTCTTCCGGGACAGGCTTGGCGCAGTATTTT	CASSSSGTGLAQYF
TRBV4-3	NA	NA	TRBJ2-2	TGCGCCAGCAGCCAACAGGGCCACGGGGAGCTGTTTTTT	CASSQQGHGELFF
TRBV6-1	NA	NA	TRBJ1-2	TGTGCCAGCAGTGAGAGTCGGGACAACCTTGGGTATGGCTACACCTTC	CASSESRDNLGYGYTF
TRBV27	NA	NA	TRBJ2-2	TGTGCCAGCAGTTCCCGGAAACAGTTAAACACCGGGGAGCTGTTTTTT	CASSSRKQLNTGELFF
TRBV6-5	NA	TRBD1	TRBJ1-2	TGTGCCAGCAGTTACGACAGGGAGGACTATGGCTACACCTTC	CASSYDREDYGYTF
TRBV7-2	few	TRBD2	TRBJ2-1	TGTGCCAGCAGCGTTAGCGGGGGGCCCTACAATGAGCAGTTCTTC	CASSVSGGPYNEQFF
TRBV19	NA	NA	TRBJ2-2	TGTGCCAGTGCTCCCTGGGCCGACACCGGGGAGCTGTTTTTT	CASAPWADTGELFF
TRBV19	NA	NA	TRBJ1-6	TGTGCCAGCTCTGTGGACACGAGCTCCTATAATTCACCCCTCCACTTT	CASSVDTSSYNSPLHF
TRBV5-6	NA	NA	TRBJ2-3	TGTGCCAGCAGCTCTGCAGGGGACAAGTCAGATACGCAGTATTTT	CASSSAGDKSDTQYF
TRBV7-2	few	TRBD1	TRBJ1-4	TGTGCCAGCAGCTTTCGTCCACAGGGGGTGAATGAAAAACTGTTTTTT	CASSFRPQGVNEKLFF
TRBV7-9	NA	NA	TRBJ1-2	TGTGCCAGCAGCTTACCACTAGAGGGCTACACCTTC	CASSLPLEGYTF
TRBV6-6	NA	TRBD1	TRBJ1-5	TGTGCGTTAGGGGGCCCTAATCAGCCCCAGCATTTT	CALGGPNQPQHF
TRBV28	NA	NA	TRBJ2-2	TGTGCCAGCAGTTTACTAGCCGCTAACACCGGGGAGCTGTTTTTT	CASSLLAANTGELFF
TRBV5-1	NA	NA	TRBJ1-4	TGCGCCAGCCACACGGGGGCCTCCGGGAGGAATGAAAAACTGTTTTTT	CASHTGASGRNEKLFF
TRBV29-1	once	NA	TRBJ2-7	TGCAGCGTTGCATTGAGCTACGAGCAGTACTTC	CSVALSYEQYF
TRBV27	NA	NA	TRBJ1-1	TGTGCCAGCAGTCTCCTGGGGAGGGTCGACACTGAAGCTTTCTTT	CASSLLGRVDTEAFF
TRBV4-2	NA	TRBD1	TRBJ2-3	TGTGCCAGCAGCCCGGGACAGGGTAGCACAGATACGCAGTATTTT	CASSPGQGSTDTQYF
TRBV6-5	NA	TRBD1	TRBJ1-6	TGTGCCAGCAGAGGGACAGGGGGCCGTTCACCCCTCCACTTT	CASRGTGGRSPLHF
TRBV5-4	once	TRBD1	TRBJ1-2	TGTGCCAGCAGCGGGACAGGGGGTAATGGCTACACCTTC	CASSGTGGNGYTF
TRBV19	NA	NA	TRBJ1-5	TGTGCCAGTAGTATGGGGCAAGGCAGACTTTATAGCAATCAGCCCCAGCATTTT	CASSMGQGRLYSNQPQHF
TRBV18	few	NA	TRBJ1-4	TGTGCCAGCTCACCACGGGGGGGCGGCAATGAAAAACTGTTTTTT	CASSPRGGGNEKLFF
TRBV20-1	NA	NA	TRBJ2-5	TGCAGTGTTTACAACCAAGAGACCCAGTACTTC	CSVYNQETQYF
TRBV4-1	NA	NA	TRBJ1-5	TGCGCCAGCAGCCCCCACGGTAGCAATCAGCCCCAGCATTTT	CASSPHGSNQPQHF
TRBV5-4	NA	TRBD1	TRBJ2-5	TGTGCCAGCAGCCAACAGGGGGGCGGCCAAGAGACCCAGTACTTC	CASSQQGGGQETQYF
TRBV9	NA	NA	TRBJ1-5	TGTGCCAGCAGCGTAGCCAGGGACAATCAGCCCCAGCATTTT	CASSVARDNQPQHF